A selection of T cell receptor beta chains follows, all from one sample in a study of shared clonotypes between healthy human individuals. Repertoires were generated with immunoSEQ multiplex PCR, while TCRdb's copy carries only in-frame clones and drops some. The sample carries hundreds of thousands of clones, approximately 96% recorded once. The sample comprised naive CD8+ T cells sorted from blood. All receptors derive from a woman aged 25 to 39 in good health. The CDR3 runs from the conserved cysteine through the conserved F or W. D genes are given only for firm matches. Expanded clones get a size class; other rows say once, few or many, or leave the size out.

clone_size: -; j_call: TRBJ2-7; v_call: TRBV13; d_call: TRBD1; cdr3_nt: TGTGCCAGCAGCCGGACAGGGGGCGAGTACGAGCAGTACTTC; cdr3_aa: CASSRTGGEYEQYF
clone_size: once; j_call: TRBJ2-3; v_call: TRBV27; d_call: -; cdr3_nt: TGTGCCAGCAGTTTGCGATATAGCACAGATACGCAGTATTTT; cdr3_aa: CASSLRYSTDTQYF
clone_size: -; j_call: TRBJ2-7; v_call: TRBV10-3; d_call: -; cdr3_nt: TGTGCCATCAGTGAGTCAGCCACGTACGAGCAGTACTTC; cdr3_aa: CAISESATYEQYF
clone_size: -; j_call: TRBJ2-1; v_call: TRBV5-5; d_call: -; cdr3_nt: TGTGCCAGCACCAGTGGGACCGTAATTTACAATGAGCAGTTCTTC; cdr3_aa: CASTSGTVIYNEQFF
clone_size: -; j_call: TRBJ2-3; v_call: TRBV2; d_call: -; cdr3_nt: TGTGCCAGCGGGTGGCCGCTGGAGAACGGGAGATCAGATACGCAGTATTTT; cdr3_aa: CASGWPLENGRSDTQYF
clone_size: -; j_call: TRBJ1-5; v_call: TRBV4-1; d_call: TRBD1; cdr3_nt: TGCGCCAGCAGCCAAGGGAACACAGGGGTGGGTCAGCCCCAGCATTTT; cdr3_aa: CASSQGNTGVGQPQHF
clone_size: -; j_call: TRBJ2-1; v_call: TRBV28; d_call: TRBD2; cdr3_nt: TGTGCCAGCAGTTCCCTTAGCGGGAGGCCTTACAATGAGCAGTTCTTC; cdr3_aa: CASSSLSGRPYNEQFF
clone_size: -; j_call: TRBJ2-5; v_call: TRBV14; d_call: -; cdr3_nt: TGTGCCAGCAGCCAATTTTCTGGCGGTGACCCTCAAGAGACCCAGTACTTC; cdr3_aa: CASSQFSGGDPQETQYF
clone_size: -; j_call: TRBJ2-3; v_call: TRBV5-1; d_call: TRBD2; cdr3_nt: TGCGCCAGCAGCTCCCCCATAGCGGGACGAACAGATACGCAGTATTTT; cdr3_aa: CASSSPIAGRTDTQYF
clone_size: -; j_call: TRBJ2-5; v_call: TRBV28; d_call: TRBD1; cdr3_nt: TGTGCCAGCAGTACTCTGGGACAGGGGTTCTCAGAGACCCAGTACTTC; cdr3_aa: CASSTLGQGFSETQYF
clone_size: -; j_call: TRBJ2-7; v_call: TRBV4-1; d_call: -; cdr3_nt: TGCGCCAGCAGCCAAGAGCCCACAGGGACCTACGAGCAGTACTTC; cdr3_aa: CASSQEPTGTYEQYF